The 25 T cell receptor beta chains below were found in one sample sequenced in a study of response to subunit inactivated influenza vaccine. TCRdb recomputed calls from the RT-PCR reads with MiXCR, one row per CDR3 protein. The sample has more than 400,000 distinct CDR3 sequences; roughly 7.6% are singletons. The sample was PBMCs from blood, taken approximately 25 months after vaccination. These receptor sequences come from a man between 50 and 75 years old who received an inactivated influenza vaccine.

The chain employs TRBV12-3 or TRBV12-4 and TRBJ1-3; D ambiguous. With 7 bases removed from V and 4 bases from J, the gap between germline ends came to 8 bases. The length of the CDR3 is 12 residues. CDR3 amino acids: CASTLSGNTIYF. The DNA of the CDR3 is TGTGCCAGCACGCTCAGCGGAAACACCATATATTTT.

This clonotype was detected many times. The V gene is TRBV5-1, the J gene TRBJ2-2; 11 bases are shared with TRBD1. The CDR3 is 16 amino acids. V was pared by 4 bases and J by 3 bases, with 5 bases of the junction left unmatched. CDR1 is SGHRS, CDR2 YFSETQ, per germline. The CDR3 DNA is TGCGCCAGCAGCCTACGGGACAGGGGGGACACCGGGGAGCTGTTTTTT. Protein: CASSLRDRGDTGELFF.

This clonotype was seen only a few times. V usage is TRBV20-1 and J usage is TRBJ2-1, with D possibly being TRBD2 (6 bases). Germline CDR1 reads DFQATT; CDR2 reads SNEGSKA (reference sequence). The CDR3 has 15 amino acids. V was trimmed by 3 bases and J by 7 bases, leaving 19 bases between them. Here the CDR3 reads CSARGLDGSGNEQFF. CDR3 nucleotides: TGCAGTGCTAGGGGGTTGGACGGGAGTGGGAATGAGCAGTTCTTC.

This chain connects TRBV20-1 to TRBJ1-4; tentatively, D is TRBD1 (5 bases). The CDR3 is made up of 14 amino acids. Germline V gene sequence: CDR1 DFQATT, CDR2 SNEGSKA (reference sequence). The germline V and J ends were trimmed by 1 base and 4 bases, with 10 bases remaining between them. CDR3 DNA: TGCAGTGCTAGAGTGATAGGGGTTAATGAAAAACTGTTTTTT. Amino acid sequence: CSARVIGVNEKLFF.

The chain carries TRBV5-8 and TRBJ2-1; possibly TRBD1 for D (5 bases). Germline CDR1 and CDR2: SGHTS and YDEGEE. The CDR3 is 15 amino acids. Trimming took off 3 bases at V and 0 bases at J, with 10 bases between the two ends. The CDR3 nucleotides are TGTGCCAGCAGCTGGGGCGAGAACTCCTACAATGAGCAGTTCTTC. It encodes CASSWGENSYNEQFF.

The chain has TRBV7-2 and TRBJ2-1, with 7 nucleotides matching TRBD2. CDR1 SGHTA and CDR2 FQGNSA come from the germline V gene. The CDR3 contains 16 residues. Trimming took 7 bases from V and 3 from J; bases not matched to a gene: 12. The CDR3 region has the DNA TGTGCCAGCACCGAAATTGGGAGGGCCTACTACAATGAGCAGTTCTTC. Protein sequence: CASTEIGRAYYNEQFF.

This clonotype was seen a handful of times. The chain is built from TRBV12-3 or TRBV12-4 and TRBJ1-1; D is undetermined. V was clipped by 4 bases and J by 10 bases, with 16 bases between them. This CDR3 contains 13 residues. Here the CDR3 DNA reads TGTGCCAGCAGTTCCCGCGGCCTCATGGCAGCTTTCTTT. Protein sequence: CASSSRGLMAAFF.

This clonotype showed up just a few times. The rearrangement links TRBV10-3 to TRBJ1-1; the D is unclear. The germline gives CDR1 ENHRY, CDR2 SYGVKD. This CDR3 comprises 11 residues. Trimming removed 5 bases at V and 1 base at J, with 2 bases between. The CDR3: CAISQNTEAFF. The CDR3 nucleotides read TGTGCCATCAGTCAGAACACTGAAGCTTTCTTT.

This clonotype was observed at least ten times. The rearrangement uses TRBV29-1 and TRBJ1-1; maybe TRBD1 (5 bases). CDR3 length: 13 amino acids. Per the germline V gene, CDR1 is SQVTM and CDR2 is ANQGSEA. The V end lost 3 bases, the J end lost 4 bases, and 12 bases lay between the germline ends. This CDR3 is CSVDEGMRTEAFF. Here the CDR3 DNA reads TGCAGCGTTGACGAGGGGATGCGCACTGAAGCTTTCTTT.

V and J are TRBV27 and TRBJ2-1, with 8 positions matching TRBD2. The CDR3 extends over 14 amino acids. With V trimmed by 10 bases and J by 6 bases, 11 bases remained unmatched. Germline assignment: CDR1 MNHEY and CDR2 SMNVEV (reference sequence). The CDR3 sequence: CATGKREYSNEQFF. In DNA, the CDR3 is TGTGCCACCGGTAAGCGGGAGTACTCCAATGAGCAGTTCTTC.

V is TRBV15 and J is TRBJ2-3; 14 bases agree with TRBD2. V lost 0 bases to trimming and J lost 9 bases; unmatched junction nucleotides: 2. The CDR3 length is 15 residues. Per germline, CDR1 LNHNV and CDR2 YYDKDF (reference sequence). The CDR3 nucleotides read TGTGCCACCAGCAGAGAGACTAGCGGGAGGGAAACGCAGTATTTT. Translation gives CATSRETSGRETQYF.

This clonotype came up many times. The chain links TRBV4-1 to TRBJ1-5; TRBD1 is a possible D gene (6 bases). The length of the CDR3 is 16 residues. Trimming took off 0 bases at V and 6 bases at J, with 15 bases between the two ends. Germline V gene lookup returns CDR1 MGHRA and CDR2 YSYEKL. The DNA of the CDR3 is TGCGCCAGCAGCCAAGACGCGGGACAAGGTCCTCAGCCCCAGCATTTT. Encoded protein: CASSQDAGQGPQPQHF.

J is TRBJ2-1 and V is TRBV3-1, with no clear D. The V and J ends lost 2 bases and 7 bases respectively, with 6 bases between them. The CDR3 is 12 amino acids. Germline loops: CDR1 LGHDT, CDR2 YNNKEL (reference sequence). DNA for the CDR3: TGTGCCAGCAGCCAATTTAAGAATGAGCAGTTCTTC. Residues: CASSQFKNEQFF.

The J gene is TRBJ2-1, the V gene TRBV20-1; 11 bases align to TRBD2. With 3 bases clipped from V and 15 bases from J, the junction kept 13 bases outside the gene matches. CDR1 and CDR2 from the germline V gene are DFQATT and SNEGSKA (reference sequence). The CDR3 is made up of 14 amino acids. The CDR3 nucleotides read TGCAGTGCTAGTTGGGATAGCGGGAGGGCCGGCGGGTTCTTC. This translates into CSASWDSGRAGGFF.

The rearrangement joins TRBV7-2 to TRBJ2-7, with D possibly being TRBD1 or TRBD2 (6 bases each). Looked up from germline, CDR1 is SGHTA and CDR2 is FQGNSA. V shed 4 bases and J shed 7 bases, with 17 bases lying between them. The CDR3 spans 14 residues. The CDR3 DNA reads TGTGCCAGCAGCTCCCGGGCCCTAGGGGGGGAGCAGTACTTC. Protein: CASSSRALGGEQYF.

DNA for the CDR3: TGTGCCAGCAGCACCACTAGCGGGGGGGCCTCGGATGAGCAGTTCTTC. The encoded protein is CASSTTSGGASDEQFF. The V and J genes are TRBV13 and TRBJ2-1; TRBD2 matches at 13 bases. Losses at the gene ends were 5 bases for V and 8 bases for J; bases not matched to a gene: 9. Germline CDR1 reads PRHDT; CDR2 reads FYEKMQ (reference sequence). CDR3 length: 16 amino acids.

This chain links TRBV4-3 with TRBJ2-3; perhaps TRBD2 as D (6 bases). The V end was cut by 2 bases, the J end by 4 bases, with 10 bases between. Looked up from germline, CDR1 is LGHNA and CDR2 is YSLEER. This CDR3 comprises 14 residues. The CDR3 spells CASSQSGVSDTQYF. CDR3 in DNA: TGCGCCAGCAGCCAATCGGGGGTGTCAGATACGCAGTATTTT.

This clonotype appeared a few times. This chain joins TRBV5-1 and TRBJ2-3; no clear D gene. This CDR3 spans 15 amino acids. Germline V gene data show CDR1 as SGHRS and CDR2 as YFSETQ. Trimming took 1 base from V and 4 from J, leaving 13 bases between them. CDR3 nucleotides: TGCGCCAGCAGCTTGTTGGGAAGTGGGGCAGATACGCAGTATTTT. This translates into CASSLLGSGADTQYF. The whole variable domain, remainder taken from reference TRBV5-1 and TRBJ2-3, is KAGVTQTPRYLIKTRGQQVTLSCSPISGHRSVSWYQQTPGQGLQFLFEYFSETQRNKGNFPGRFSGRQFSNSRSEMNVSTLELGDSALYLCASSLLGSGADTQYFGPGTRLTVL.

This clonotype was detected a few times. The chain is built from TRBV5-5 and TRBJ2-5, with D unresolved. The CDR3 has 14 residues. CDR1 is SGHKS, CDR2 YYEKEE, per germline (reference sequence). Trimming left V 0 bases short and J 0 bases short, with 6 bases between. The CDR3, as DNA: TGTGCCAGCAGCTTGGATCCGAACCAAGAGACCCAGTACTTC. Translation: CASSLDPNQETQYF.

Ten or more counts support this clonotype. In DNA form, the CDR3 reads TGTGCCAGCAGTTATATAGACAGGCCACCCTCCAATGAGCAGTTCTTC. It is translated as CASSYIDRPPSNEQFF. This sequence joins TRBV6-2 or TRBV6-3 and TRBJ2-1; possible D gene TRBD1, 6 bases. The length of the CDR3 is 16 residues. The V end was cut by 3 bases, the J end by 6 bases, with 18 bases between. CDR1 and CDR2 (germline): MNHEY, SVGEGT.

Many counts were recorded for this clonotype. V is TRBV12-3 or TRBV12-4 and J is TRBJ1-2, with D possibly matching TRBD1 (6 bases). V was clipped by 5 bases and J by 4 bases, with 17 bases between them. The CDR3 has 15 residues. The CDR3 reads CASSPRRTEIYGYTF. CDR3 bases: TGTGCCAGCAGTCCGCGCCGGACAGAAATCTATGGCTACACCTTC.

This clonotype occurred a few times. The chain couples TRBV12-3 or TRBV12-4 to TRBJ1-1; a possible D gene is TRBD1 (5 bases). The CDR3 sequence is 14 residues long. Between the trimmed V and J ends, which lost 1 base and 6 bases, there was a span of 12 bases. Written as DNA, the CDR3 is TGTGCCAGCAGTTTAGGCGTGCTGGGACCTGAAGCTTTCTTT. It yields the protein CASSLGVLGPEAFF.

This clonotype was counted a few times. The V gene is TRBV29-1, the J gene TRBJ2-1, with TRBD2 matching 10 bases. The V and J ends lost 7 bases and 4 bases, in that order; junction bases with no gene match: 7. Germline loops: CDR1 SQVTM, CDR2 ANQGSEA. CDR3 length: 14 amino acids. DNA for the CDR3: TGCAGCGCCCTAGGACTAGCGGCTTACAATGAGCAGTTCTTC. It encodes CSALGLAAYNEQFF.

A remark on this clonotype: One base away lies a much larger clone, so this may be a sequencing read error. The V gene is TRBV29-1, the J gene TRBJ2-7, with D uncertain. The CDR3 covers 11 residues. The V and J ends lost 7 bases and 0 bases respectively, with 7 bases between them. Germline V CDR1 and CDR2: SQVTM, ANQGSEA. Written as DNA, the CDR3 is TGCAGCGCCCTCATCTCCTACGAGCAGTACTTC. As protein: CSALISYEQYF.

V and J are TRBV18 and TRBJ2-1, with D tentatively TRBD1 (5 bases). The germline V and J ends were trimmed by 0 bases and 8 bases, with 20 bases remaining between them. The CDR3 spans 17 residues. Germline values: CDR1 KGHSH, CDR2 LQKENI. The CDR3 sequence: CASSPPPLRGPGDEQFF. In DNA form, the CDR3 reads TGTGCCAGCTCACCACCTCCTCTAAGGGGTCCGGGCGATGAGCAGTTCTTC.